This T cell receptor (beta chain) stems from a study of spatial heterogeneity in lung cancer. Study overall: More beta-chain than alpha-chain sequences were consistently detected. The study's findings and limits: Blood showed ubiquitous tumor TCRs more often at resection than at routine follow-up.

This clonotype was seen ten or more times. No antigen is known for it. Time point in this sample: sample taken at primary tumor resection. One entry per CDR3 protein results from TCRdb running MiXCR on the 5' RACE reads. The sample yields about 40,000 distinct CDR3 sequences, about 5.2% seen once. The clonotype originates from a female donor with early-stage non-small cell lung cancer. The sequencing here drew on PBMCs, taken at surgery.

CDR3 in amino acids: CASGTEVYNEQFF. CDR3 in DNA: TGTGCCAGTGGGACAGAAGTATACAATGAGCAGTTCTTC. The chain is built from TRBV2 and TRBJ2-1; TRBD1 matches at 7 bases. The V segment lost 9 bases and the J segment 4 bases; nucleotides outside the gene matches: 6. The germline V gene has CDR1 SNHLY and CDR2 FYNNEI. CDR3 length: 13 amino acids.